The present T cell receptor (beta chain) was sequenced within a study of blood T cell repertoires in COVID-19. Looking at the study overall: Sites in the United States, Italy and Spain provided acute and convalescent COVID-19 samples. T cells, B-cell-depleted T cells, or PBMCs supplied cDNA or gDNA.

V lost 0 bases, J lost 6 bases, and 18 bases lay in between. The CDR3 has 16 residues. Germline lookup yields CDR1 SQVTM and CDR2 ANQGSEA. Recruited during active infection, patients (from Seattle) were subsequently followed longitudinally. Libraries were prepared by immunoSEQ multiplex PCR; TCRdb keeps only in-frame clonotypes and omits some of them. The sample carries about 500,000 clones, 85% to 90% recorded once. The receptor's source is a man younger than 30 with COVID-19, enrolled during active disease. The chain links TRBV29-1 to TRBJ2-1; D remains unclear. Material: peripheral blood. The CDR3 here is CSVEDQAFAYLNEQFF. In DNA, the CDR3 is TGCAGCGTTGAAGATCAAGCCTTTGCATATCTCAATGAGCAGTTCTTC.